A single sample gave rise to the 24 T cell receptor beta chains below, sequenced in a study of shared clonotypes between healthy human individuals. TCRdb's copy holds only in-frame clones and misses some; the assay was immunoSEQ multiplex PCR. The sample holds millions of clones, approximately 94% seen once. The sample comprised naive CD4+ T cells sorted from blood. Subset described: CD45RA+ positively selected. The receptor source for this set is a man aged 18 to 29 in good health.

About this clone itself: The junction departs from germline at one end; a sequencing error may be responsible. In nucleotides, the CDR3 is TGTGCCAGCAGTGAAGGGGAACTGCGCTTC. Amino acids: CASSEGELRF. This chain uses TRBV2 with TRBJ2-7; D gene unclear. Germline lookup yields CDR1 SNHLY and CDR2 FYNNEI. This CDR3 spans 10 amino acids.

The V gene is TRBV7-9, the J gene TRBJ2-5; TRBD1 matches at 7 bases. Judging by the DNA end, TRBJ2-7 fits better; the J call may be wrong. Germline V gives CDR1 SEHNR, CDR2 FQNEAQ (reference sequence). CDR3 length: 15 amino acids. DNA of the CDR3: TGTGCCAGCAGCTCACCTAGACAGGGTTACTACGAGCAGTACTTC. Protein product: CASSSPRQGYYEQYF.

This clone has a single count. This sequence joins TRBV7-9 and TRBJ1-5, with D possibly TRBD1 on 6 matching bases. CDR1 is SEHNR, CDR2 FQNEAQ, per germline (reference sequence). V dropped 4 bases and J dropped 4 bases, with 20 bases sitting between them. The CDR3 has 17 amino acids. The CDR3 sequence is CASSSLGGRKSNQPQHF. The CDR3 region has the DNA TGTGCCAGCAGCTCCTTAGGGGGACGGAAATCGAATCAGCCCCAGCATTTT.

V and J are TRBV10-2 and TRBJ2-1; tentative D call: TRBD1 (5 bases). This CDR3 spans 15 amino acids. From germline, CDR1 is WSHSY and CDR2 SAAADI. Trimming removed 1 base at V and 6 bases at J, with 13 bases between. CDR3 bases: TGCGCCAGCAGTGAGTGGACACGGAGAGGCAATGAGCAGTTCTTC. This sequence encodes CASSEWTRRGNEQFF.

V usage is TRBV6-5 and J usage is TRBJ1-5; D is unclear. Trimming took 8 bases from V and 3 from J, leaving 11 bases between them. CDR3 size: 13 residues. CDR1 is MNHEY and CDR2 is SVGAGI in the germline V gene. Written as DNA, the CDR3 is TGTGCCAGCGGTAGCCAGAACAATCAGCCCCAGCATTTT. It translates to CASGSQNNQPQHF.

This sequence joins TRBV5-1 and TRBJ1-1; possibly TRBD1 for D (5 bases). The V end lost 7 bases, the J end lost 1 base, and 14 bases lay between the germline ends. CDR3 length: 14 residues. CDR1 SGHRS and CDR2 YFSETQ come from the germline V gene. CDR3 nucleotide sequence: TGCGCCAGCGACCAAGGGACGGGGAACACTGAAGCTTTCTTT. Its translation is CASDQGTGNTEAFF.

On this clone itself: The same CDR3 can be traced to other DNA sequences in this sample. The rearrangement links TRBV6-5 to TRBJ2-7; 9 positions agree with TRBD1. The CDR3 covers 14 residues. V shed 6 bases, J shed 3 bases, and the junction held 6 bases outside the gene matches. Germline V gene lookup returns CDR1 MNHEY and CDR2 SVGAGI. The CDR3 spells CASSPGTGYYEQYF. Written as DNA, the CDR3 is TGTGCCAGCAGCCCTGGGACAGGGTACTACGAGCAGTACTTC.

With regard to this clone: The same CDR3 also results from other DNA sequences found in this sample. The V gene is TRBV6-5, the J gene TRBJ2-7; no clear D gene. V lost 2 bases and J lost 0, with 8 bases in between. The germline gives CDR1 MNHEY, CDR2 SVGAGI. This CDR3 has 14 amino acids. The CDR3 nucleotides read TGTGCCAGCAGTTACGGTGGGATCTCCTACGAGCAGTACTTC. It translates to CASSYGGISYEQYF.

The rearrangement uses TRBV11-2 and TRBJ2-5; D remains ambiguous. This CDR3 region has 14 residues. CDR1 is SGHAT and CDR2 is FQNNGV in the germline V gene. V lost 3 bases to trimming and J lost 1 base, with 9 bases between them. This CDR3 reads CASSLIRGQETQYF. The CDR3 coding sequence is TGTGCCAGCAGCTTGATTCGCGGCCAAGAGACCCAGTACTTC.

This chain uses TRBV11-2 with TRBJ1-6; 7 positions match TRBD1. Germline V gene sequence: CDR1 SGHAT, CDR2 FQNNGV. This CDR3 is built from 17 residues. V was pared by 5 bases and J by 5 bases, with 12 bases of the junction left unmatched. The CDR3 sequence: CASSPIQGSGDNSPLHF. CDR3 nucleotide sequence: TGTGCCAGCAGCCCAATACAGGGGTCAGGGGATAATTCACCCCTCCACTTT.

V usage is TRBV7-9 and J usage is TRBJ1-1; D gene ambiguous. The ends were cut back, 4 bases at V and 0 bases at J, with 6 bases in the middle. This CDR3 has 13 residues. Germline lookup yields CDR1 SEHNR and CDR2 FQNEAQ (reference sequence). The CDR3 protein is CASSSGMNTEAFF. In DNA form, the CDR3 reads TGTGCCAGCAGCTCCGGGATGAACACTGAAGCTTTCTTT.

On this clone: Within the sample, other DNA sequences also encode this same CDR3. V usage is TRBV10-1 and J usage is TRBJ2-1; TRBD1 might be the D (5 bases). This CDR3 contains 13 residues. Per the germline V gene, CDR1 is WNHNN and CDR2 is SYGVQD (reference sequence). V was clipped by 6 bases and J by 3 bases, with 9 bases between them. The CDR3: CASSSGRYNEQFF. The CDR3 bases are TGCGCCAGCAGCTCAGGGCGCTACAATGAGCAGTTCTTC.

This rearrangement joins TRBV2 to TRBJ2-7, with D tentatively TRBD2 (5 bases). Germline CDR1 and CDR2: SNHLY and FYNNEI. This CDR3 comprises 16 residues. Trimming took off 8 bases at V and 1 base at J, with 21 bases between the two ends. CDR3 sequence: CASARTSFPASYEQYF. The CDR3 DNA reads TGTGCCAGCGCGCGTACTAGTTTCCCCGCTTCCTACGAGCAGTACTTC. Together with reference TRBV2 and TRBJ2-7, the CDR3 gives the full variable domain: EPEVTQTPSHQVTQMGQEVILRCVPISNHLYFYWYRQILGQKVEFLVSFYNNEISEKSEIFDDQFSVERPDGSNFTLKIRSTKLEDSAMYFCASARTSFPASYEQYFGPGTRLTVT.

This chain uses TRBV19 with TRBJ2-3, with D possibly matching TRBD1 (6 bases). Germline V CDR1 and CDR2: LNHDA, SQIVND (reference sequence). The CDR3 consists of 16 residues. Trimming pared 4 bases from V and 6 bases from J, leaving 20 bases between. The CDR3 DNA follows: TGTGCCAGTAGTACCGGACCCAGGACAGCTGCGGATACGCAGTATTTT. It yields the protein CASSTGPRTAADTQYF.

This clone showed up just once. V and J are TRBV28 and TRBJ2-3; possible D gene TRBD2, 5 bases. The CDR3 extends over 16 amino acids. Germline assignment: CDR1 MDHEN and CDR2 SYDVKM. Trimming took off 1 base at V and 3 bases at J, with 14 bases between the two ends. CDR3 protein: CASSLFLSGRTDTQYF. CDR3 DNA sequence: TGTGCCAGCAGTTTATTCCTCAGCGGTAGGACAGATACGCAGTATTTT.

CDR3 nucleotide sequence: TGTGCCAGCAGAACCGGGACGTCACAAGAGACCCAGTACTTC. As protein: CASRTGTSQETQYF. The chain employs TRBV5-6 and TRBJ2-5; D could derive from TRBD1 or TRBD2 (5 bases each). The V end lost 5 bases, the J end lost 2 bases, and 13 bases lay between the germline ends. Germline-derived CDR1 and CDR2 are SGHDT and YYEEEE. The CDR3 has 14 residues.

The chain joins TRBV28 to TRBJ1-5; D remains unclear. The germline V gene encodes CDR1 MDHEN and CDR2 SYDVKM. Between the trimmed V and J ends, which lost 2 bases and 12 bases, there was a span of 14 bases. CDR3 length: 13 residues. Here the CDR3 DNA reads TGTGCCAGCAGTTTAGTTAGGAACAAGCTCCAGCATTTT. This sequence encodes CASSLVRNKLQHF.

CDR3 in DNA: TGCGCCAGCAGCCCACGGAGTACCAGCTCCTACAATGAGCAGTTCTTC. Translation gives CASSPRSTSSYNEQFF. The rearrangement links TRBV5-1 to TRBJ2-1; D is unclear. The CDR3 is 16 residues long. CDR1 is SGHRS and CDR2 is YFSETQ in the germline V gene. V was pared by 4 bases and J by 0 bases, with 14 bases between.

The chain carries TRBV9 and TRBJ2-3, with D possibly called TRBD1 or TRBD2 (5 bases each). This CDR3 is 14 amino acids long. V gave up 0 bases and J gave up 8 bases, with 13 bases separating them. Germline V lookup: CDR1 SGDLS, CDR2 YYNGEE. CDR3 sequence: CASSVAGPFVTQYF. CDR3 DNA: TGTGCCAGCAGCGTAGCGGGGCCCTTTGTTACGCAGTATTTT. Full variable domain (missing parts from reference TRBV9 and TRBJ2-3): DSGVTQTPKHLITATGQRVTLRCSPRSGDLSVYWYQQSLDQGLQFLIQYYNGEERAKGNILERFSAQQFPDLHSELNLSSLELGDSALYFCASSVAGPFVTQYFGPGTRLTVL.

V usage is TRBV2 and J usage is TRBJ2-7; 7 bases map to TRBD1. Germline assignment: CDR1 SNHLY and CDR2 FYNNEI. This CDR3 has 14 residues. Unmatched junction bases numbered 5, after V lost 3 bases and J lost 3 bases. The CDR3 sequence is CASSDGRGNYEQYF. CDR3 DNA sequence: TGTGCCAGCAGTGATGGCAGGGGGAACTACGAGCAGTACTTC.

The chain combines TRBV30 with TRBJ2-5, with D perhaps assigned TRBD1 or TRBD2 (5 bases each). Germline V CDR1 and CDR2: GTSNPN, SVGIG (reference sequence). This CDR3 spans 13 amino acids. V lost 4 bases, J lost 5 bases, and 14 bases lay in between. As DNA, the CDR3 is TGTGCCTGGACAACCGGGACCAAGGAGACCCAGTACTTC. It specifies CAWTTGTKETQYF.

The chain couples TRBV15 to TRBJ2-2; 8 bases are shared with TRBD1. Unmatched junction bases numbered 6, after V lost 3 bases and J lost 0 bases. Germline V CDR1 and CDR2: LNHNV, YYDKDF (reference sequence). CDR3 size: 17 residues. The CDR3, as DNA: TGTGCCACCAGCAGTGACCGACAGGGGTCGAACACCGGGGAGCTGTTTTTT. This codes for CATSSDRQGSNTGELFF. Supplemented by reference TRBV15 and TRBJ2-2, the full variable domain reads DAMVIQNPRYQVTQFGKPVTLSCSQTLNHNVMYWYQQKSSQAPKLLFHYYDKDFNNEADTPDNFQSRRPNTSFCFLDIRSPGLGDTAMYLCATSSDRQGSNTGELFFGEGSRLTVL.

J is TRBJ1-6 and V is TRBV12-2; TRBD1 is the table's D call, not checked against the DNA. TRBV12-2 is listed as a pseudogene. This CDR3 has 15 amino acids. CDR3 bases: TGTGCAAGTCGCTCATCCAGGGGGGATGGCTCACCCCTCCACTTT. It codes for CASRSSRGDGSPLHF.

This chain joins TRBV9 and TRBJ1-6; D is ambiguous. Germline V CDR1 and CDR2: SGDLS, YYNGEE. This CDR3 region has 13 residues. Trimming took 0 bases from V and 15 from J, leaving 13 bases between them. Written as DNA, the CDR3 is TGTGCCAGCAGCGTAGCACCCTTTCGGGACCTCCACTTT. Translating it yields CASSVAPFRDLHF.